This T cell receptor beta chain came from a study of blood T cell repertoires in COVID-19. About the study: Samples came from the United States, Italy and Spain, spanning acute and convalescent COVID-19. The analysed material was cDNA or gDNA that came from T cells, B-cell-depleted T cells, or PBMCs.

V gave up 4 bases and J gave up 4 bases; unmatched junction bases: 13. The CDR3 sequence is 17 residues long. From germline, CDR1 is MDHEN and CDR2 SYDVKM. During active infection, Seattle patients enrolled and were then monitored through disease. Per the original data handling: Estimated nucleated cell counts came from reference gene primer amplification. Measured with immunoSEQ multiplex PCR; TCRdb has only the in-frame clones, and not every one. V and J calls and clone size come straight from that table; D and trimming were deduced from the DNA. Counted here are about 43,000 clones, approximately 87% occurring once; the ten biggest clones make up approximately 3.8%.

Sample: peripheral blood. The J gene is TRBJ1-2, the V gene TRBV28, with 9 bases aligning to TRBD1. This receptor was obtained from a man in his forties or fifties with COVID-19, enrolled during active disease. CDR3 DNA sequence: TGTGCCAGCAGTTCCCCCCGGGACAGGGATGCCCTCTATGGCTACACCTTC. Protein product: CASSSPRDRDALYGYTF.